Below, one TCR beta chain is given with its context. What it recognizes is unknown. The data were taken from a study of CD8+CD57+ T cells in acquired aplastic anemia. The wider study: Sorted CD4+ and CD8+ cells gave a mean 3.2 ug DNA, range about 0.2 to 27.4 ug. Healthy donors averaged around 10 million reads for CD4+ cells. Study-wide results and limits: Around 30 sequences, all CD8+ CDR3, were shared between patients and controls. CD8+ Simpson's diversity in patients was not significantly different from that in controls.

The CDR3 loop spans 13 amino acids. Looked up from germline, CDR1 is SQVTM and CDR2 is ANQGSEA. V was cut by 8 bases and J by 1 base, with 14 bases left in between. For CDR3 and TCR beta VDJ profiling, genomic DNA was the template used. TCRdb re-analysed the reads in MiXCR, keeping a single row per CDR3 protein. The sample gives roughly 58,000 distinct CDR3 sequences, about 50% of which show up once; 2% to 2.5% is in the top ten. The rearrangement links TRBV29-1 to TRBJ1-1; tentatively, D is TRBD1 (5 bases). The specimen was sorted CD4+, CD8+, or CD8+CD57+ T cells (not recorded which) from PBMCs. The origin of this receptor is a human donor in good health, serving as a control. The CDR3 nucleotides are TGCAGCTCCGGGACGCGGAGGAACACTGAAGCTTTCTTT. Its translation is CSSGTRRNTEAFF. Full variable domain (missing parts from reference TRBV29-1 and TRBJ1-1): SAVISQKPSRDICQRGTSLTIQCQVDSQVTMMFWYRQQPGQSLTLIATANQGSEATYESGFVIDKFPISRPNLTFSTLTVSNMSPEDSSIYLCSSGTRRNTEAFFGQGTRLTVV.